Listed here are 11 T cell receptor beta chains from one sample, sequenced in a study of shared clonotypes between healthy human individuals. This table comes from immunoSEQ multiplex PCR, and its TCRdb copy is limited to in-frame clones, with some not included. The data hold roughly 2.5 million clones, with roughly 92% observed a single time. Input material: naive CD4+ T cells sorted from blood. The sample's subset: CD45RA+ positively selected. The receptor source for this set is a man aged 18 to 30 in good health.

The chain links TRBV7-6 to TRBJ2-1; D is possibly TRBD1 (5 bases). Germline CDR1 reads SGHVS; CDR2 reads FNYEAQ. Trimming removed 5 bases from V and 10 bases from J, with 12 bases in between. CDR3 length: 12 residues. In DNA form, the CDR3 reads TGTGCCAGCAGCCCCTCATCAGGGGAGCAGTTCTTC. It translates to CASSPSSGEQFF.

This clone was picked up one time. The chain joins TRBV29-1 to TRBJ1-2; tentatively, D is TRBD1 (6 bases). Germline CDR1 and CDR2: SQVTM and ANQGSEA. The V and J ends lost 0 bases and 7 bases respectively, with 18 bases between them. The CDR3 is 15 amino acids. CDR3 in DNA: TGCAGCGTTGAAGATCGGACAGACGGAGGAGGTGGCTACACCTTC. Its translation is CSVEDRTDGGGGYTF.

This clone came up once. The chain joins TRBV15 to TRBJ2-7, with 7 bases matching TRBD1. The germline V gene has CDR1 LNHNV and CDR2 YYDKDF (reference sequence). V gave up 1 base and J gave up 12 bases; unmatched junction bases: 6. The CDR3 contains 12 residues. The CDR3 here is CATSRAGQERYF. In DNA form, the CDR3 reads TGTGCCACCAGCAGAGCCGGACAGGAACGGTACTTC.

In this sample, this clone turned up once. This chain links TRBV2 with TRBJ2-1; 8 nucleotides match TRBD2. In germline, CDR1 is SNHLY, CDR2 FYNNEI. This CDR3 spans 15 amino acids. Trimming took 4 bases from V and 3 from J; bases not matched to a gene: 5. In nucleotides, the CDR3 is TGTGCCAGCAGTGGGTTAGCGGGGCGCTACAATGAGCAGTTCTTC. Its translation is CASSGLAGRYNEQFF.

The chain links TRBV13 to TRBJ2-5; D may be TRBD1 or TRBD2 (5 bases each). The CDR3 is made up of 14 amino acids. Looked up from germline, CDR1 is PRHDT and CDR2 is FYEKMQ (reference sequence). V was trimmed by 5 bases and J by 5 bases, leaving 15 bases between them. The CDR3 here is CASSESGTQETQYF. The CDR3 DNA reads TGTGCCAGCAGCGAATCCGGGACGCAGGAGACCCAGTACTTC. The full variable domain, its missing parts supplied by reference TRBV13 and TRBJ2-5, is AAGVIQSPRHLIKEKRETATLKCYPIPRHDTVYWYQQGPGQDPQFLISFYEKMQSDKGSIPDRFSAQQFSDYHSELNMSSLELGDSALYFCASSESGTQETQYFGPGTRLLVL.

The rearrangement links TRBV25-1 to TRBJ1-1, with D possibly being TRBD1 (5 bases). This CDR3 is 13 amino acids long. Germline V lookup: CDR1 MGHDK, CDR2 SYGVNS. Deletions cut 3 bases from V and 9 bases from J, with 14 bases between. CDR3 bases: TGTGCCAGCAGTGACCGCGCCCCGGGGCAAGCTTTCTTT. Protein: CASSDRAPGQAFF.

V usage is TRBV6-5 and J usage is TRBJ1-1, with TRBD1 as a possible D gene (5 bases). The V and J ends lost 2 bases and 2 bases respectively, with 12 bases between them. This CDR3 spans 15 amino acids. The germline CDR1 and CDR2 sequences are MNHEY and SVGAGI. The CDR3: CASSYGARSNTEAFF. In DNA, the CDR3 is TGTGCCAGCAGTTACGGGGCCAGGAGTAACACTGAAGCTTTCTTT.

The chain uses TRBV2 and TRBJ1-5, with D possibly TRBD1 on 6 matching bases. Germline V gene sequence: CDR1 SNHLY, CDR2 FYNNEI. This CDR3 region has 15 residues. The germline V and J ends were trimmed by 6 bases and 3 bases, with 15 bases remaining between them. In DNA form, the CDR3 reads TGTGCCAGCAGGGCCCGGACAGCCTCCAATCAGCCCCAGCATTTT. This encodes CASRARTASNQPQHF.

CDR3 amino acids: CASSEVASSGNTIYF. CDR3 in DNA: TGTGCCAGCAGTGAGGTCGCGAGCTCTGGAAACACCATATATTTT. The rearrangement links TRBV2 to TRBJ1-3; no clear D gene. The CDR3 contains 15 residues. In germline, CDR1 is SNHLY, CDR2 FYNNEI. Trimming left V 3 bases short and J 0 bases short, with 9 bases between. Combining the CDR3 with reference TRBV2 and TRBJ1-3 gives the whole variable domain EPEVTQTPSHQVTQMGQEVILRCVPISNHLYFYWYRQILGQKVEFLVSFYNNEISEKSEIFDDQFSVERPDGSNFTLKIRSTKLEDSAMYFCASSEVASSGNTIYFGEGSWLTVV.

The chain employs TRBV7-2 and TRBJ2-5, with 10 positions matching TRBD2. The junction had 6 bases not matched to a gene; V was cut back by 4 bases and J by 4 bases. Germline V gene sequence: CDR1 SGHTA, CDR2 FQGNSA. This CDR3 is 15 amino acids long. CDR3 nucleotides: TGTGCCAGCAGCTCAAGCGGGAGGGAAGGAGAGACCCAGTACTTC. Translated, it gives CASSSSGREGETQYF.

The V call is TRBV5-6, the J call TRBJ2-1; 13 positions agree with TRBD2. This CDR3 comprises 16 residues. Germline lookup yields CDR1 SGHDT and CDR2 YYEEEE. J lost 6 bases, V lost 4 bases, and 7 bases had no gene match. The CDR3 nucleotides are TGTGCCAGCAGCCCGATACTAGCGGGGGGGGGCAATGAGCAGTTCTTC. This codes for CASSPILAGGGNEQFF. Together with reference TRBV5-6 and TRBJ2-1, the CDR3 gives the full variable domain: DAGVTQSPTHLIKTRGQQVTLRCSPKSGHDTVSWYQQALGQGPQFIFQYYEEEERQRGNFPDRFSGHQFPNYSSELNVNALLLGDSALYLCASSPILAGGGNEQFFGPGTRLTVL.